These T cell receptor beta chains were read from a single sample in a study of human T cells and chemical hapten exposure. TCRdb reanalysed the RACE reads using MiXCR and keeps one entry per CDR3 protein. The table lists approximately 97,000 distinct CDR3 sequences, 27% of them singletons. This specimen consisted of whole blood, obtained in connection with sensitization to the hapten diphenylcyclopropenone (DPC). Receptor source: a man aged 40-49 years with alopecia areata. Some clones in this sample may be carry-over from other donors' samples. Both conserved end residues are part of each CDR3. Each record gives: clone size, V gene, CDR3 protein. The size of a clone is reported for some rows only, either as once, few or many, or as a class for expanded clones.

clone size: NA
V gene: TRBV6-6
CDR3 protein: CASSRGLAGGPGETQYF

clone size: NA
V gene: TRBV20-1
CDR3 protein: CSADSSGLAPLEQYF

clone size: few
V gene: TRBV12-3/TRBV12-4
CDR3 protein: CASSLARGARSSYEQYF

clone size: many
V gene: TRBV6-1
CDR3 protein: CASSNRDPKRDEQFF

clone size: NA
V gene: TRBV20-1
CDR3 protein: CSARDLDSGTYNEQFF

clone size: once
V gene: TRBV20-1
CDR3 protein: CSAGEAGPTDTQYF

clone size: NA
V gene: TRBV5-4
CDR3 protein: CASSPPGLAVQETQYF

clone size: NA
V gene: TRBV2
CDR3 protein: CASIKDRGRSGEQYF

clone size: NA
V gene: TRBV6-6
CDR3 protein: CASSFTGGGDEQYF

clone size: NA
V gene: TRBV6-5
CDR3 protein: CASRQLVGANVLTF

clone size: few
V gene: TRBV5-1
CDR3 protein: CASSLSRGGLETQYF

clone size: few
V gene: TRBV4-1
CDR3 protein: CASSPDRLGGNQPQHF

clone size: few
V gene: TRBV6-5
CDR3 protein: CASRNLGTGSTEAFF

clone size: NA
V gene: TRBV2
CDR3 protein: CASKERQSTDTQYF

clone size: NA
V gene: TRBV10-3
CDR3 protein: CAISDGTGGPPEAFF

clone size: NA
V gene: TRBV7-2
CDR3 protein: CASSSGLAARDTQYF

clone size: NA
V gene: TRBV20-1
CDR3 protein: CSASRGGGGEQYF